This passage covers 10 T cell receptor beta chains from one sample sequenced in a study of a mutant IDH1 vaccine in newly diagnosed glioma (dated by TCRdb to the early 2020s). Explained via the paper, the time point label denotes: week 11, during vaccination. A 20-mer mutant IDH1 peptide at 300 micrograms in Montanide made up each vaccine dose, which was injected subcutaneously together with topical imiquimod. These TCRs' antigens remain unknown. The library was obtained by the immunoSEQ multiplex PCR assay. TCRdb provides this immuneACCESS table in a form limited to in-frame rearrangements. Some clones are lacking; in checked studies, under half of them reflect an unresolved V gene, and why the rest are absent is not known. The sample has some 130,000 clones on record, about four fifths of them singletons. The ten biggest clones cover approximately 5% of the sample. The specimen was PBMCs, collected from a glioma patient whose treatment included an IDH1 peptide vaccine. These receptors were taken from a middle-aged man with glioma.

V is TRBV28 and J is TRBJ2-7, with TRBD1 matching 10 bases. Trimming removed 6 bases from V and 5 bases from J; junction bases left unmatched: 22. Per germline, CDR1 MDHEN and CDR2 SYDVKM. The CDR3 covers 19 residues. CDR3 bases: TGTGCCAGCAGCTCACCCGGGACAGGGGAGCGGGCATATCTGGACGAGCAGTACTTC. Translating gives CASSSPGTGERAYLDEQYF.

The chain couples TRBV5-5 to TRBJ2-4; no clear D gene. Looked up from germline, CDR1 is SGHKS and CDR2 is YYEKEE (reference sequence). The CDR3 totals 13 residues. The V end lost 6 bases, the J end lost 1 base, and 8 bases lay between the germline ends. Written as DNA, the CDR3 is TGTGCCAGCAAAGGGTCGGCCAAAAACATTCAGTACTTC. Its translation is CASKGSAKNIQYF.

The genes are TRBV10-3 and TRBJ2-1; weak D call: TRBD2 (7 bases). V lost 6 bases and J lost 5, with 14 bases in between. From germline, CDR1 is ENHRY and CDR2 SYGVKD. The CDR3 covers 14 residues. CDR3 in DNA: TGTGCCATCAGGGATAGGGGGACTAACAATGAGCAGTTCTTC. Amino acid sequence: CAIRDRGTNNEQFF.

V usage is TRBV19 and J usage is TRBJ2-6, with 7 positions matching TRBD1. The CDR3 runs 18 residues. Germline V gene data show CDR1 as LNHDA and CDR2 as SQIVND (reference sequence). Germline trimming cut 6 bases from V and 0 bases from J; bases unmatched to any gene: 11. The CDR3 DNA reads as TGTGCCAGTAGCCTCTACAGGGGTCCAAGCTCTGGGGCCAACGTCCTGACTTTC. Translated: CASSLYRGPSSGANVLTF.

The chain couples TRBV11-3 to TRBJ2-2; TRBD1 agrees at 7 bases. The CDR3 contains 12 residues. V was clipped by 8 bases and J by 7 bases; unmatched bases: 4. In germline, CDR1 is SGHNT, CDR2 YENEEA. This CDR3 reads CASSHRGGELFF. CDR3 in DNA: TGTGCCAGCTCTCACAGGGGCGGGGAGCTGTTTTTT.

CDR3 protein: CASSPLTGTGAFGELFF. CDR3 nucleotide sequence: TGCGCCAGCAGCCCTCTAACCGGGACAGGGGCATTCGGGGAGCTGTTTTTT. J is TRBJ2-2 and V is TRBV5-1, with 10 bases matching TRBD1. V lost 4 bases and J lost 7; bases outside the gene matches: 13. The germline gives CDR1 SGHRS, CDR2 YFSETQ. The CDR3 sequence is 17 residues long.

The chain has TRBV28 and TRBJ2-7, with D possibly matching TRBD1 (5 bases). This CDR3 comprises 15 residues. Germline loops: CDR1 MDHEN, CDR2 SYDVKM. The V end was cut by 2 bases, the J end by 5 bases, with 16 bases between. CDR3 sequence (DNA): TGTGCCAGCAGTTTAACAGCCAGGGCAGGGAACGAGCAGTACTTC. Translation gives CASSLTARAGNEQYF.

V gene TRBV27 combines with J gene TRBJ1-2; D unclear. The CDR3 runs to 15 residues. Germline values: CDR1 MNHEY, CDR2 SMNVEV (reference sequence). V was cut by 3 bases and J by 6 bases, with 17 bases left in between. The chain's CDR3 is CASSFTQHGMDGYTF. The DNA for the CDR3 is TGTGCCAGCAGTTTCACTCAACACGGTATGGATGGCTACACCTTC.

V gene TRBV27 combines with J gene TRBJ1-2; weak D call: TRBD1 (6 bases). The germline V and J ends were trimmed by 2 bases and 4 bases, with 11 bases remaining between them. The CDR3 spans 14 residues. Germline V gives CDR1 MNHEY, CDR2 SMNVEV (reference sequence). The CDR3 here is CASSLGARGYGYTF. The CDR3 DNA sequence: TGTGCCAGCAGTTTAGGGGCCAGGGGCTATGGCTACACCTTC.

The chain has TRBV14 and TRBJ2-3; weak D call: TRBD2 (5 bases). V shed 4 bases and J shed 11 bases, with 22 bases lying between them. The CDR3 totals 15 residues. Germline V lookup: CDR1 SGHDN, CDR2 FVKESK. The CDR3, as DNA: TGTGCCAGCAGCCTGCGGACTCGCTCCCGGCATGAGCAGTATTTT. This encodes CASSLRTRSRHEQYF.